This TCR beta chain emerged from a study of blood T cells in healthy people across ages. Study-wide context: When template switching was applied, about one barcoded beta molecule was captured per two T cells. Study-wide results and limits: Age showed a roughly linear inverse relationship with TCR beta diversity per million T cells.

Comments on this clonotype: The antigen remains unidentified.

Germline V gene lookup returns CDR1 MGHRA and CDR2 YSYEKL. This CDR3 has 14 amino acids. Trimming shortened V by 3 bases and J by 6 bases, and 12 bases separated the two germline ends. Alongside a J-beta primer mix, a sample-barcoded 5' primer served in a second PCR lasting about 7 to 12 cycles. TCRdb recomputed calls from the 5' RACE reads with MiXCR, one row per CDR3 protein. The sample includes about a million distinct CDR3 sequences, roughly two fifths of them seen just once. The donors, aged about 6 to 95, were healthy Caucasians from Russia. Total RNA was isolated from each sample in quantities of at least 5.5 micrograms.

Material for sequencing was blood. The receptor was derived from a man between 18 and 35 years old in good health. The V and J genes are TRBV4-1 and TRBJ2-1; TRBD2 might be the D (6 bases). CDR3 DNA: TGCGCCAGCAGCCAGTTGGTGGGACTCAATGAGCAGTTCTTC. Protein sequence: CASSQLVGLNEQFF.